This T cell receptor (beta chain) came from a study of blood T cell repertoires in COVID-19. Study-level information: Italy, Spain and the United States were the sources of the convalescent and acute COVID-19 samples.

The germline V gene has CDR1 WNHNN and CDR2 SYGVQD (reference sequence). The CDR3 is made up of 14 amino acids. Trimming shortened V by 7 bases and J by 2 bases, and 11 bases separated the two germline ends. The repertoire was sequenced with immunoSEQ multiplex PCR; TCRdb's copy has only in-frame clones and lacks some. Here the sample spans around 55,000 clones, 90% being singletons. Material for sequencing was peripheral blood. The receptor comes from a man aged 35 to 55 with acute or convalescent COVID-19. The V and J genes are TRBV10-1 and TRBJ2-2; no clear D. The CDR3 reads CASTDDTNTGELFF. The CDR3, as DNA: TGCGCCAGCACCGATGACACAAACACCGGGGAGCTGTTTTTT.